What follows is one T cell receptor beta chain and its context. Its antigen is unknown. This table comes from immunoSEQ multiplex PCR, and its TCRdb copy is limited to in-frame clones, with some not included. This table has 550,000 to 700,000 clones, around 73% appearing once. This record comes from a study of shared clonotypes between healthy human individuals. Study findings and constraints: Depth of sequencing was expected to influence donor clonotype sharing. The study generally estimated greater richness for naive than memory subsets.

Study donors comprised healthy, HIV-negative adults devoid of recent acute infection or vaccination. There were only Caucasian adults among the donors, and all lived in Nashville, Tennessee. Germline CDR1 reads SGHNT; CDR2 reads YYREEE (reference sequence). CDR3 length: 14 residues. Trimming removed 0 bases at V and 1 base at J, with 5 bases between. The receptor was derived from a woman aged 25 to 39 in good health. The sequenced sample consisted of memory CD4+ T cells sorted from blood. The sample's subset: CD45RA-negative fraction. The chain carries TRBV5-4 and TRBJ1-3; D remains unclear. The CDR3 DNA follows: TGTGCCAGCAGCTTGGAAAGTTCTGGAAACACCATATATTTT. Its translation: CASSLESSGNTIYF.